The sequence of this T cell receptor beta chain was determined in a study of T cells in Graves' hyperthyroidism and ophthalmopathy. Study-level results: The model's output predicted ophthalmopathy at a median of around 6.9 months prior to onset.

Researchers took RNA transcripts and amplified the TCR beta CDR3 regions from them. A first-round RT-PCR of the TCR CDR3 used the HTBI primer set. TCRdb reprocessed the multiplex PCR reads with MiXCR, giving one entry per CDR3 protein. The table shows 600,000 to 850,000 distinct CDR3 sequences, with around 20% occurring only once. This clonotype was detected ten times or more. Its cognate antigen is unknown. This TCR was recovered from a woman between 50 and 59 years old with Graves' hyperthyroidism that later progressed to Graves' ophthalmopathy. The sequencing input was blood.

The CDR3 spells CSARTGPTEAFF. CDR3 sequence (DNA): TGCAGCGCACGGACAGGGCCTACTGAAGCTTTCTTT. The chain couples TRBV29-1 to TRBJ1-1; TRBD1 matches 8 bases. J was trimmed by 5 bases and V by 7 bases; bases with no gene match: 6. Germline V lookup: CDR1 SQVTM, CDR2 ANQGSEA. The CDR3 consists of 12 residues.